This TCR beta chain was identified in a study of T cells in Graves' hyperthyroidism and ophthalmopathy. Study-level results: Onset of ophthalmopathy came a median roughly 6 months after the model predicted it.

Absence of ophthalmopathy progression within 18 months defined stable Graves' hyperthyroidism. It was uncontrolled infection, other autoimmune disease, pregnancy or lactation that excluded patients. Diagnostic decisions used clinical symptoms, serum thyroxine and TRAb, thyroid ultrasound and orbital computed tomography. Concerning this clonotype: Its specificity is unknown.

CDR1 and CDR2 from the germline V gene are ENHRY and SYGVKD. This CDR3 is 15 amino acids long. The germline V and J ends were trimmed by 4 bases and 0 bases, with 12 bases remaining between them. Template material for amplifying TCR beta CDR3 regions consisted of RNA transcripts. A first-round RT-PCR of the TCR CDR3 used the HTBI primer set. TCRdb reprocessed the multiplex PCR reads with MiXCR, giving one entry per CDR3 protein. The sample records about 560,000 distinct CDR3 sequences, around 17% being singletons. The rearrangement uses TRBV10-3 and TRBJ1-2; weak D call: TRBD1 (6 bases). Sequenced: blood. The sequence came from a woman between 18 and 30 years old with Graves' hyperthyroidism. For the CDR3, the DNA is TGTGCCATCAGTGCGTCGGGGGCACCTAACTATGGCTACACCTTC. Protein product: CAISASGAPNYGYTF.